This T cell receptor beta chain was obtained from a study of CD8+CD57+ T cells in acquired aplastic anemia. For the study at large: Yields of DNA that came from sorted CD4+ and CD8+ cells averaged roughly 3.3 ug. Healthy CD8+ samples averaged around 10 million reads. Findings and limits, study-wide: The CD8+ Simpson's diversity of patients and controls was not significantly different. Patients and controls shared 25 to 30 CD8+ CDR3 sequences, which appeared highly expressed in patients and within their immunodominant clones.

V lost 6 bases and J lost 0, with 6 bases in between. The CDR3 consists of 13 residues. Germline values: CDR1 MNHNY, CDR2 SVGAGI (reference sequence). This clonotype has a count of ten or more. Its antigen is still unknown. Template material for TCR beta VDJ and CDR3 profiling consisted of genomic DNA. Each CDR3 protein is one row after TCRdb ran MiXCR on the reads. The profile shows about 190,000 distinct CDR3 sequences, roughly half of them singletons. The specimen sequenced was sorted CD4+, CD8+, or CD8+CD57+ T cells (not recorded which) from PBMCs. V usage is TRBV6-6 and J usage is TRBJ1-3; D gene ambiguous. The sequence was collected from a human donor in good health, serving as a control. As DNA, the CDR3 is TGTGCCAGCAGACCTTACTCTGGAAACACCATATATTTT. Translating gives CASRPYSGNTIYF.